This entry concerns a single TCR beta chain. Its antigen is as yet unknown. Separate from the roughly 630-subject first cohort was the roughly 120-subject validation cohort, to which the donors belonged. This entry belongs to a study of cytomegalovirus exposure and HLA in healthy donors. As for the study in general: In a later analysis, the roughly 110 validation repertoires were reported to have used the same platform as the approximately 620 first-cohort repertoires. Broader study findings: Subsequent analysis of the 100 to 150 validation repertoires found a tendency for first-cohort TCR clusters to co-occur. Investigators reported more than 150 TCR beta chains as tied to cytomegalovirus.

CDR3 length equals 14 residues. Trimming removed 3 bases at V and 2 bases at J, with 11 bases between. Germline V gene sequence: CDR1 MNHEY, CDR2 SMNVEV (reference sequence). The table came from immunoSEQ multiplex PCR; TCRdb's copy has only in-frame clones and leaves some out. This sample has fewer than 250,000 clones, with roughly 89% found just once. The sample consisted of PBMCs. This chain joins TRBV27 and TRBJ2-7, with D perhaps TRBD1 (6 bases). This clonotype originated in a man aged 18 to 30 in good health and CMV-seronegative. CDR3 sequence (DNA): TGTGCCAGCAGTTTCGACAGGAAAACCTACGAGCAGTACTTC. This sequence encodes CASSFDRKTYEQYF.